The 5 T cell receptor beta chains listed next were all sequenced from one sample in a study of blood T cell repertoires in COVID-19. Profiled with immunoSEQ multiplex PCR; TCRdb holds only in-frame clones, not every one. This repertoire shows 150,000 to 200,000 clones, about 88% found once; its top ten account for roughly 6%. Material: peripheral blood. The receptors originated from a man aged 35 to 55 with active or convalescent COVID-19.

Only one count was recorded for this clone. The CDR3 nucleotides read TGTGCCACCAGTGAAGCGGGCTTAACGGGGCCCCAGCATTTT. It is translated as CATSEAGLTGPQHF. This chain joins TRBV24-1 and TRBJ1-5; D is ambiguous. The CDR3 extends over 14 amino acids. The germline V gene encodes CDR1 KGHDR and CDR2 SFDVKD. Deletions cut 4 bases from V and 9 bases from J, with 15 bases between.

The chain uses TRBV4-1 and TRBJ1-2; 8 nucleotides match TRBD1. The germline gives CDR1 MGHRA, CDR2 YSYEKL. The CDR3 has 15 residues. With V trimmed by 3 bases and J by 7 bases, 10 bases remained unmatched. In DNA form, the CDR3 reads TGCGCCAGCAGCCACCCGGACAGGGTGTTTTCTGGCTACACCTTC. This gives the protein CASSHPDRVFSGYTF.

The CDR3 here is CATSRDSGTGANVLTF. For the CDR3, the DNA is TGTGCCACCAGCAGAGATTCGGGAACTGGGGCCAACGTCCTGACTTTC. The chain combines TRBV15 with TRBJ2-6, with D perhaps matching TRBD2 (5 bases). The germline CDR1 and CDR2 sequences are LNHNV and YYDKDF (reference sequence). The CDR3 covers 16 residues. V was shortened by 0 bases and J by 2 bases, with 8 bases between the two germline ends.

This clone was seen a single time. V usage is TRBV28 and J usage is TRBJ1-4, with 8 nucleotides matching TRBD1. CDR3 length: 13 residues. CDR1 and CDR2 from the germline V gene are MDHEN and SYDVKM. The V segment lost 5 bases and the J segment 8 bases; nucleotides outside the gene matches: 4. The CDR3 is CASSLQGGEKLFF. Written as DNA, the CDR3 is TGTGCCAGCAGTCTACAGGGGGGCGAAAAACTGTTTTTT.

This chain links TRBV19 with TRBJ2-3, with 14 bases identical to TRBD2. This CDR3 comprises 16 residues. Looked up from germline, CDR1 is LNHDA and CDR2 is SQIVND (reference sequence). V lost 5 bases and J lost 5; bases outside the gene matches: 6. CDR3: CASSFRLAGGRDTQYF. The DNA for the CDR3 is TGTGCCAGTAGTTTCCGACTAGCGGGAGGGAGAGATACGCAGTATTTT.